This TCR beta chain was captured by sequencing in a study of ipilimumab plus nivolumab after autologous stem cell transplantation. This clone was counted a few times. The table came from immunoSEQ multiplex PCR; TCRdb's copy has only in-frame clones and leaves some out. The profile shows 1,700 or so clones, about four fifths of them singletons. Sequencing was performed on PBMCs, taken in a trial of ipilimumab plus nivolumab as post-transplant consolidation. This TCR derives from a female donor with multiple myeloma.

The CDR3 here is CASSNSGYEQYF. In DNA, the CDR3 is TGTGCCAGCAGCAATAGCGGCTACGAGCAGTACTTC. The chain uses TRBV6-5 and TRBJ2-7, with D maybe TRBD2 (6 bases). The CDR3 has 12 amino acids. The germline CDR1 and CDR2 sequences are MNHEY and SVGAGI. V gave up 6 bases and J gave up 3 bases, with 9 bases separating them.